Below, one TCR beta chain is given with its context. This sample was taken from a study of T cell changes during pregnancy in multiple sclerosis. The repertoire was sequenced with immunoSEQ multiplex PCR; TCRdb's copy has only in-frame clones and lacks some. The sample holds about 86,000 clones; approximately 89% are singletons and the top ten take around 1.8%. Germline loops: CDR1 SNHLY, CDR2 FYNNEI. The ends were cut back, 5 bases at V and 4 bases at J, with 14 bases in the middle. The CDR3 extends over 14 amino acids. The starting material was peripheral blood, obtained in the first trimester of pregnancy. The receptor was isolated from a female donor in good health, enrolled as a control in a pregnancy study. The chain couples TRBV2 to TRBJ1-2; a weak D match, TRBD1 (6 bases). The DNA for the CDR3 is TGTGCCAGCAGTCCCACAGGGAACGCCTATGGCTACACCTTC. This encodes CASSPTGNAYGYTF.